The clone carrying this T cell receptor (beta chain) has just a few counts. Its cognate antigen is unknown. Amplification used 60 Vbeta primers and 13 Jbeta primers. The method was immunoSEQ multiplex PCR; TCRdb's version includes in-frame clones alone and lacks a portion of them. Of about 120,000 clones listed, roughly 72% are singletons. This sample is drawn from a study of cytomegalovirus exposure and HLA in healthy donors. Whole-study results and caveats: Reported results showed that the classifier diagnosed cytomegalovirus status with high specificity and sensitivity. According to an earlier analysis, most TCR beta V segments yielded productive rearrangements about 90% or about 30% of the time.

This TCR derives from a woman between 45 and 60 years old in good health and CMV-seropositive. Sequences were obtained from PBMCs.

The CDR3 bases are TGTGCCAGCAGTTTAATCGACTCCGGCTATGGCTACACCTTC. Protein sequence: CASSLIDSGYGYTF. V is TRBV28 and J is TRBJ1-2; D is unclear. The V gene's germline CDR1 is MDHEN and CDR2 SYDVKM. The CDR3 sequence is 14 residues long. V shed 2 bases and J shed 4 bases, with 11 bases lying between them.